This is a list of T cell receptor beta chains from one sample in a study of brain T cells in children with intractable seizures. Using immunoSEQ multiplex PCR, the repertoire was profiled, and TCRdb retains in-frame clones only, with some absent. The sample comprises tens of thousands of clones, 85% to 95% of which are singletons, and more than 1.5% rests with the top ten. The specimen comprised peripheral blood, sampled at surgery. These receptors were taken from a boy in the first two years of life with tuberous sclerosis and intractable seizures. CDR3s include the opening cysteine and the closing phenylalanine or tryptophan. Each record gives: clone size, V gene, D gene, J gene, CDR3 DNA, CDR3 protein. A D gene is named only where the DNA matches it firmly. Clone size appears in some rows only: once, few, many, or a class for an expanded clone.

NA	TRBV3-1/TRBV3-2	NA	TRBJ1-3	TGTGCCAGCAGCGGTGGTCGTGACGGAAACACCATATATTTT	CASSGGRDGNTIYF
NA	TRBV9	NA	TRBJ1-5	TGTGCCAGCAGCGGACACCCCAATCAGCCCCAGCATTTT	CASSGHPNQPQHF
NA	TRBV10-2	TRBD2	TRBJ2-7	TGCGCCAGCAGCCGGGAGGGCCGGTACGAGCAGTACTTC	CASSREGRYEQYF
once	TRBV6-1	NA	TRBJ2-7	TGTGCCAGCAGTGAATCCGGCCGACAGTACGAGCAGTACTTC	CASSESGRQYEQYF
NA	TRBV15	NA	TRBJ1-3	TGTGCCACCAGCAGTGAGGCAGGGGTTGCAGACACCATATATTTT	CATSSEAGVADTIYF
NA	TRBV10-1	NA	TRBJ2-5	TGCGCCAGCAGTGACTACCCAAAAGAGACCCAGTACTTC	CASSDYPKETQYF
NA	TRBV7-3	NA	TRBJ2-3	TGTGCCAGCAGCTTAACGGATACGCAGTATTTT	CASSLTDTQYF
NA	TRBV2	TRBD2	TRBJ2-4	TGTGCCAGCAGCGCTGGACTAGCGGTAGCCAAAAACATTCAGTACTTC	CASSAGLAVAKNIQYF
NA	TRBV6-5	NA	TRBJ1-4	TGTGCCAGCAGTTACTCCGGCCGAGAAAAACTGTTTTTT	CASSYSGREKLFF
NA	TRBV30	NA	TRBJ1-5	TGTGCCTGGAGTGTTGGAGGGGACCAGCCCCAGCATTTT	CAWSVGGDQPQHF
once	TRBV5-6	NA	TRBJ1-1	TGTGCCAGCAGCTTTGGGACTGAAGCTTTCTTT	CASSFGTEAFF
NA	TRBV6-6	NA	TRBJ2-1	TGTGCCAGCAGCCGGATTAGCCCTAGCGCCTACAATGAGCAGTTCTTC	CASSRISPSAYNEQFF
NA	TRBV7-9	NA	TRBJ1-2	TGTGCCAGCAGCTTAGGGACCAACTATGGCTACACCTTC	CASSLGTNYGYTF
NA	TRBV30	NA	TRBJ1-4	TGTGCCTGGACCCCGGGGCCCAGTGATGAAAAACTGTTTTTT	CAWTPGPSDEKLFF
NA	TRBV5-5	NA	TRBJ1-1	TGTGCCAGCAGCTCCCCCGGCCTGAACACTGAAGCTTTCTTT	CASSSPGLNTEAFF
NA	TRBV10-1	TRBD2	TRBJ2-3	TGCGCCAGCAGTGGGGGACTAGCGGGAGTAACAGATACGCAGTATTTT	CASSGGLAGVTDTQYF
NA	TRBV6-1	TRBD1	TRBJ1-2	TGTGCCAGCAGTGAAGGACAGGGAGCATATGGCTACACCTTC	CASSEGQGAYGYTF
NA	TRBV29-1	NA	TRBJ2-7	TGCAGCGTTGCGGAGACGCTCTCCTACGAGCAGTACTTC	CSVAETLSYEQYF
NA	TRBV24-1	TRBD2	TRBJ2-7	TGTGCCACCAGTCAAAGCCAGGGAGGGGACGAGCAGTACTTC	CATSQSQGGDEQYF
NA	TRBV5-1	NA	TRBJ2-1	TGCGCCAGCAGCTTAGGACTGGGTGGGAGTCAGAATGAGCAGTTCTTC	CASSLGLGGSQNEQFF
NA	TRBV28	TRBD2	TRBJ2-1	TGTGCCAGCACCCTGGGGACTAGCTTCGACAATGAGCAGTTCTTC	CASTLGTSFDNEQFF
NA	TRBV7-8	TRBD1	TRBJ2-7	TGTGCCAGCAGCCTCGGGACCCAGGGGGTTCGGGAGCAGTACTTC	CASSLGTQGVREQYF
NA	TRBV27	NA	TRBJ1-1	TGTGCCAGCAGTTTAAAGTGGGGGAACACTGAAGCTTTCTTT	CASSLKWGNTEAFF
NA	TRBV28	NA	TRBJ2-3	TGTGCCAGCAACAACTTCCCGTTCCACAATCATACGCAGTATTTT	CASNNFPFHNHTQYF
NA	TRBV10-3	NA	TRBJ1-5	TGTGCCATCAGTGAACGGGCTTTCGGGGGCAATCAGCCCCAGCATTTT	CAISERAFGGNQPQHF
NA	TRBV10-1	NA	TRBJ2-1	TGCGCCAGCAGTGAGTCCCCGGGGAGGGAGCAGTTCTTC	CASSESPGREQFF
NA	TRBV2	NA	TRBJ2-7	TGTGCCAGCAGTGTCGGCTGGGGTAGCTCCTACGAGCAGTACTTC	CASSVGWGSSYEQYF
NA	TRBV5-1	TRBD2	TRBJ2-1	TGCGCCAGCAGCTTGGAGCCGGGAGGGACCCGGTTTAGCAATGAGCAGTTCTTC	CASSLEPGGTRFSNEQFF
NA	TRBV7-3	NA	TRBJ1-1	TGTGCCAGCAGCTTAACATTGAGACGGATCCTTGACGCTGAAGCTTTCTTT	CASSLTLRRILDAEAFF
NA	TRBV6-5	TRBD2	TRBJ2-3	TGTGCCAGCCTCCCATGGCGGGGGAGCACAGATACGCAGTATTTT	CASLPWRGSTDTQYF
once	TRBV6-1	NA	TRBJ1-2	TGTGCCAGCAGTGAAGGCTCGGCCCGTACTGGCTACACCTTC	CASSEGSARTGYTF
NA	TRBV30	NA	TRBJ2-2	TGTGCCTCGACGGCTAACACCGGGGAGCTGTTTTTT	CASTANTGELFF
NA	TRBV28	TRBD1	TRBJ2-7	TGTGCCAGCAGTTCGGACAGGTACGAGCAGTACTTC	CASSSDRYEQYF
NA	TRBV6-1	TRBD2	TRBJ2-3	TGTGCCAGCAGTGAATTCGGGGGGGCTCGTTATAGCACAGATACGCAGTATTTT	CASSEFGGARYSTDTQYF
NA	TRBV19	NA	TRBJ2-1	TGTGCCAGTAGTATACGGCAGGGGTCCTACAATGAGCAGTTCTTC	CASSIRQGSYNEQFF
NA	TRBV10-3	TRBD1	TRBJ1-1	TGTGCCATCAGGTTATGGGACAGGGGGCGGACTGAAGCTTTCTTT	CAIRLWDRGRTEAFF
NA	TRBV14	NA	TRBJ2-3	TGTGCCAGCAGCCAAGATTTGGCGGTGAGCACAGATACGCAGTATTTT	CASSQDLAVSTDTQYF
NA	TRBV13	TRBD1	TRBJ1-2	TGTGCCAGCAGCCCGAGAGGGACAGGGGAAGACTATGGCTACACCTTC	CASSPRGTGEDYGYTF
NA	TRBV23-1	NA	TRBJ2-1	TGCGCCAGCAGGGGTCCTGCGTTGTGCAATGAGCAGTTCTTC	CASRGPALCNEQFF
NA	TRBV6-4	NA	TRBJ2-1	TGTGCCAGCAAAATTCCTGTGCGGATGAGCTCCTACAATGAGCAGTTCTTC	CASKIPVRMSSYNEQFF
NA	TRBV7-8	TRBD2	TRBJ2-7	TGTGCCAGCAGCTTAGAGCGGGGAGCCTACGAGCAGTACTTC	CASSLERGAYEQYF
NA	TRBV6-5	NA	TRBJ1-4	TGTGCCAGCAGTTACTCTGGGGGAAAGGGTGAAAAACTGTTTTTT	CASSYSGGKGEKLFF
NA	TRBV28	NA	TRBJ1-5	TGTGCCAGCAGATGGGCAGAAGGGGGCAATCAGCCCCAGCATTTT	CASRWAEGGNQPQHF
NA	TRBV3-1/TRBV3-2	NA	TRBJ1-6	TGTGCCAGCAGCGCGGGACGCATCAGCTCCTATAATTCACCCCTCCACTTT	CASSAGRISSYNSPLHF
once	TRBV29-1	TRBD1	TRBJ1-1	TGCAGCGTTGAAGATCGGGTTAACAGGGGCACTGAAGCTTTCTTT	CSVEDRVNRGTEAFF
NA	TRBV6-4	NA	TRBJ2-3	TGTGCCAGCAGTCTAGTAGGAGGCACAGATACGCAGTATTTT	CASSLVGGTDTQYF
NA	TRBV20-1	NA	TRBJ1-6	TGCAGTGCTAGTGGGGGGCCGGGGAGCTTGAGCTCCTATAATTCACCCCTCCACTTT	CSASGGPGSLSSYNSPLHF
NA	TRBV5-1	NA	TRBJ2-2	TGCGCCAGCAGCTTGCTCGCGTCGAACACCGGGGAGCTGTTTTTT	CASSLLASNTGELFF
NA	TRBV30	NA	TRBJ2-7	TGTGCCTGGAGTGGAGGTAGATACTACGAGCAGTACTTC	CAWSGGRYYEQYF
NA	TRBV4-1	TRBD1	TRBJ1-2	TGCGCCAGCAGCCAAGATAACAGGGGTGACTATGGCTACACCTTC	CASSQDNRGDYGYTF
NA	TRBV6-1	NA	TRBJ2-7	TGTGCCAGCAGTGAAGCGGAGGGAATCTACGAGCAGTACTTC	CASSEAEGIYEQYF